The T cell receptor beta chain described here comes from a study of PD-L1 blockade in urothelial cancer. Across the study: Across blood samples, T cells had a median count of 141,255.

Every patient provided from 1 to 8 samples, collected pretreatment and on-treatment. Germline V gives CDR1 SGHVS, CDR2 FQNEAQ. The CDR3 runs to 16 residues. Trimming removed 0 bases at V and 3 bases at J, with 12 bases between. A spike-in of synthetic TCR analog templates was added to each PCR. The assay was immunoSEQ multiplex PCR, and TCRdb's table has in-frame clones only and misses some. Of tens of thousands of clones in the sample, more than 75% were seen once. The chain couples TRBV7-8 to TRBJ1-5, with D possibly matching TRBD1 (5 bases). The sample in question was PBMCs, obtained around atezolizumab (anti-PD-L1) treatment. This clonotype originated in a man aged 70-80 years with urothelial cancer. The CDR3 sequence is CASSLAVAGFNQPQHF. For the CDR3, the DNA is TGTGCCAGCAGCTTAGCTGTGGCAGGGTTCAATCAGCCCCAGCATTTT.